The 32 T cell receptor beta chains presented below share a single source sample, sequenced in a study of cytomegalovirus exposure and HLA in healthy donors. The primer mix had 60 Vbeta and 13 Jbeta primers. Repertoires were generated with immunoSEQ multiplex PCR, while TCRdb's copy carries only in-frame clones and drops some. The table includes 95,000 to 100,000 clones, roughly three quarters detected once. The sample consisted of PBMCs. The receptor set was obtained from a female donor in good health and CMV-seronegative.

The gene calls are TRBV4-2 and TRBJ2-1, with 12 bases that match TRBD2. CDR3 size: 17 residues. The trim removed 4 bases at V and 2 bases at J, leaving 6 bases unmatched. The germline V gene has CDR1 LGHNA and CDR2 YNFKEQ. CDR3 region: CASSLGLAGTTYNEQFF. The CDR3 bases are TGTGCCAGCAGCCTCGGACTAGCGGGGACTACCTACAATGAGCAGTTCTTC.

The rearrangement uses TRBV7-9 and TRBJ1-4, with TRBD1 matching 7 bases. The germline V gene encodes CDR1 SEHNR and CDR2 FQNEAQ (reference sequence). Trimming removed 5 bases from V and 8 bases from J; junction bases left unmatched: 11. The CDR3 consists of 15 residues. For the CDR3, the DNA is TGTGCCAGCAGCACCAAACAGGGGCGAGCAGAAAAACTGTTTTTT. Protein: CASSTKQGRAEKLFF.

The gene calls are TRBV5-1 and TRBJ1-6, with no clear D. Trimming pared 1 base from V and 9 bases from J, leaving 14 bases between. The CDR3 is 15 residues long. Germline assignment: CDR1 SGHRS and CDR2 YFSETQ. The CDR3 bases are TGCGCCAGCAGCTTGTCTCCAGGATTGGCTTCACCCCTCCACTTT. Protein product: CASSLSPGLASPLHF. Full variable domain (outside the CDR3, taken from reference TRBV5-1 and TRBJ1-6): KAGVTQTPRYLIKTRGQQVTLSCSPISGHRSVSWYQQTPGQGLQFLFEYFSETQRNKGNFPGRFSGRQFSNSRSEMNVSTLELGDSALYLCASSLSPGLASPLHFGNGTRLTVT.

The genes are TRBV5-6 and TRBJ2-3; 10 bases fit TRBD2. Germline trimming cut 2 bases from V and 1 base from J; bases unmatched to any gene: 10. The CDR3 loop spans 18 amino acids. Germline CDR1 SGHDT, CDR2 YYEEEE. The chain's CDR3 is CASSLQTVAGGRTDTQYF. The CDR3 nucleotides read TGTGCCAGCAGCTTACAAACAGTAGCGGGGGGCCGCACAGATACGCAGTATTTT.

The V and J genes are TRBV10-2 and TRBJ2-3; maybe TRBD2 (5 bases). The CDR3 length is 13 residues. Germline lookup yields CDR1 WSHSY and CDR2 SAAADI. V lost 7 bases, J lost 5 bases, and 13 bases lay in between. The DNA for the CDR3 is TGCGCCAGCAACACGGCTAGCCGAGATACGCAGTATTTT. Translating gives CASNTASRDTQYF.

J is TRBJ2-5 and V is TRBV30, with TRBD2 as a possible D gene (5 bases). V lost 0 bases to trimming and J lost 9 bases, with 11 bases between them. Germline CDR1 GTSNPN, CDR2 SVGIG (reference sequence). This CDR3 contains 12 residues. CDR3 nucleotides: TGTGCCTGGAGTGTACAGACGGAGGCCCAGTACTTC. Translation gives CAWSVQTEAQYF.

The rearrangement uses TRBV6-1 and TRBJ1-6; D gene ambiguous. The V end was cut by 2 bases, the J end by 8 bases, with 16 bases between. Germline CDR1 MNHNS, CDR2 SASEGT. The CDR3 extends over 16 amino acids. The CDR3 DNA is TGTGCCAGCAGTGAAAGTAGGCGCCCTCGGGATTCACCCCTCCACTTT. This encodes CASSESRRPRDSPLHF.

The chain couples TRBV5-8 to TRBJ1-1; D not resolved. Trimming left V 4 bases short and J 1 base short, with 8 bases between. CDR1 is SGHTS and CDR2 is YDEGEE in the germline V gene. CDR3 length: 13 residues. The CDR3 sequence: CASSAIGNTEAFF. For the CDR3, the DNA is TGTGCCAGCAGCGCGATTGGGAACACTGAAGCTTTCTTT.

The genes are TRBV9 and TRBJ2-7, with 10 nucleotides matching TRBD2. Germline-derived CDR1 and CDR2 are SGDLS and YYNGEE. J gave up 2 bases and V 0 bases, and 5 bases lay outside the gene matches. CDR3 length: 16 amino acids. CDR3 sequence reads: CASSVAPAGGPYEQYF. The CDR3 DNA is TGTGCCAGCAGCGTAGCCCCAGCGGGGGGGCCCTACGAGCAGTACTTC.

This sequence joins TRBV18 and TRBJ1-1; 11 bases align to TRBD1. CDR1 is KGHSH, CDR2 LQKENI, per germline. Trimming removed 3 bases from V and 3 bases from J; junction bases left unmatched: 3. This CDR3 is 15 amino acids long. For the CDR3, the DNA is TGTGCCAGCTCACCTCCGGACAGGGGGCACACTGAAGCTTTCTTT. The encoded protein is CASSPPDRGHTEAFF.

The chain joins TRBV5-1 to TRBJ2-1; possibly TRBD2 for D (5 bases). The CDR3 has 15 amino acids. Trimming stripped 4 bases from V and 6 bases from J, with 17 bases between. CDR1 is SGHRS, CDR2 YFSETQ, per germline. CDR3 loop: CASSPPGSIGNEQFF. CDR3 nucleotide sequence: TGCGCCAGCAGCCCGCCGGGATCCATCGGCAATGAGCAGTTCTTC.

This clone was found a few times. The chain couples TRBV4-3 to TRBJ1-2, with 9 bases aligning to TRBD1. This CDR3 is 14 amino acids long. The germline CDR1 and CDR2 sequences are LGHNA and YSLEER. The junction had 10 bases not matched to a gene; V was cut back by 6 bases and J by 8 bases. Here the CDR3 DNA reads TGCGCCAGCAGTTACACCGGGACAGGGAACGGCTACACCTTC. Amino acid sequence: CASSYTGTGNGYTF.

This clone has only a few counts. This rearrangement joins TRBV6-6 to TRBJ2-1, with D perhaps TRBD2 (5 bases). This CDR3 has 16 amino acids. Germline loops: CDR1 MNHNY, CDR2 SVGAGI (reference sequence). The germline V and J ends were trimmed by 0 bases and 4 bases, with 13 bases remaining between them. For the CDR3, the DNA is TGTGCCAGCAGTTACTCGGCACCAAAGCGGTACAATGAGCAGTTCTTC. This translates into CASSYSAPKRYNEQFF.

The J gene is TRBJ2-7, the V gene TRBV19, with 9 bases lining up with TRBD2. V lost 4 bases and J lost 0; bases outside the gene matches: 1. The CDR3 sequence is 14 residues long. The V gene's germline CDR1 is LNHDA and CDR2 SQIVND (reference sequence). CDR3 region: CASSTAGGSYEQYF. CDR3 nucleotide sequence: TGTGCCAGTAGTACAGCGGGAGGCTCCTACGAGCAGTACTTC.

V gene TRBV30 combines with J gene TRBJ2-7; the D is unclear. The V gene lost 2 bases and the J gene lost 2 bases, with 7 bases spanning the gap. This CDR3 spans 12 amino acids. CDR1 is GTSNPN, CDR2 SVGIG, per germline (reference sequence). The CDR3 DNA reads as TGTGCCTGGAGTACACCAGCCTACGAGCAGTACTTC. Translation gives CAWSTPAYEQYF.

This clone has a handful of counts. The CDR3 region is CASKNGGFRRNTIYF. The CDR3 DNA reads TGTGCCAGTAAAAATGGAGGGTTCAGAAGAAACACCATATATTTT. The V call is TRBV19, the J call TRBJ1-3, with D uncertain. Between the trimmed V and J ends, which lost 7 bases and 5 bases, there was a span of 18 bases. Germline lookup yields CDR1 LNHDA and CDR2 SQIVND (reference sequence). The CDR3 consists of 15 residues.

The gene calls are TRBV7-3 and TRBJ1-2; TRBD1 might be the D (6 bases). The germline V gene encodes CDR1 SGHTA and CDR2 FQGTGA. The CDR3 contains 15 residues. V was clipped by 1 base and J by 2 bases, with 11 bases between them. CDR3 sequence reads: CASSLNRDGNYGYTF. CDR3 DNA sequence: TGTGCCAGCAGCTTAAACAGGGATGGGAACTATGGCTACACCTTC.

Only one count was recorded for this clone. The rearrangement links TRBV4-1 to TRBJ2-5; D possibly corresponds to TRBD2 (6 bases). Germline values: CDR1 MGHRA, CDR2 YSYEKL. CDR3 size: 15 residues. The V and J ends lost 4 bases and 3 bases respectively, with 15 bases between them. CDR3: CASSRGEGTKETQYF. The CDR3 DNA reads TGCGCCAGCAGCCGGGGGGAAGGAACGAAAGAGACCCAGTACTTC.

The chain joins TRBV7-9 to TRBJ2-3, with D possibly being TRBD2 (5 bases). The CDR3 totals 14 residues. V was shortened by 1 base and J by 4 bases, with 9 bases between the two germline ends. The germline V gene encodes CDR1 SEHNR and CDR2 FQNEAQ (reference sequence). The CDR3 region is CASSLDSGADTQYF. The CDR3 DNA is TGTGCCAGCAGCTTAGACAGCGGCGCAGATACGCAGTATTTT.

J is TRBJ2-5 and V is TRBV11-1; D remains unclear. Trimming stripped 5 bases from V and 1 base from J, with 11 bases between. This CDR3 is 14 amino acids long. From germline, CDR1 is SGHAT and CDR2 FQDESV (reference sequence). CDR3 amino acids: CASSRSYSQETQYF. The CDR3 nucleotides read TGTGCCAGCAGCCGGTCTTACTCCCAAGAGACCCAGTACTTC.

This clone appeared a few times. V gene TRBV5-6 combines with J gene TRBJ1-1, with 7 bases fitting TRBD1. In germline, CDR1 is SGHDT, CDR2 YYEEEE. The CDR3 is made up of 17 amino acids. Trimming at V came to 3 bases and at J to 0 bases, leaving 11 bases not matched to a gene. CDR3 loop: CASSSPGQWTMNTEAFF. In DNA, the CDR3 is TGTGCCAGCAGCTCGCCGGGACAGTGGACCATGAACACTGAAGCTTTCTTT.

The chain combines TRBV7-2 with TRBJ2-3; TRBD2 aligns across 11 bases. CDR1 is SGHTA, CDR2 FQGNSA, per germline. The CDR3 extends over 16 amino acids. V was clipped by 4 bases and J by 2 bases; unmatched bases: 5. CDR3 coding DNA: TGTGCCAGCAGCTGGCTAGCGGGGGGCTACACAGATACGCAGTATTTT. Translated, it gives CASSWLAGGYTDTQYF.

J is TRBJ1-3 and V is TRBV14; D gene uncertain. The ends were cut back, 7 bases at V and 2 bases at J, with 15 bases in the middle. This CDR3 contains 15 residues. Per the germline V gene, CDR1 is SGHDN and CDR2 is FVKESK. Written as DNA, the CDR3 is TGTGCCAGCACCGTAAGCGGGTTCACTGGAAACACCATATATTTT. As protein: CASTVSGFTGNTIYF.

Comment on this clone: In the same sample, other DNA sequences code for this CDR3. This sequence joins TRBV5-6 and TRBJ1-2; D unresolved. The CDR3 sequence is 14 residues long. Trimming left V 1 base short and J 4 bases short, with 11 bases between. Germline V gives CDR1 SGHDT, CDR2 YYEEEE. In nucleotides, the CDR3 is TGTGCCAGCAGCTTGCCGGACGGACTCTATGGCTACACCTTC. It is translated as CASSLPDGLYGYTF.

The CDR3 spells CAISVDRENSPLHF. In nucleotides, the CDR3 is TGTGCCATCTCCGTTGACAGGGAAAATTCACCCCTCCACTTT. V usage is TRBV10-3 and J usage is TRBJ1-6, with 7 bases matching TRBD1. The J segment lost 7 bases and the V segment lost 8 bases, leaving 8 bases of the junction unmatched. Germline CDR1 reads ENHRY; CDR2 reads SYGVKD. The CDR3 is 14 amino acids.

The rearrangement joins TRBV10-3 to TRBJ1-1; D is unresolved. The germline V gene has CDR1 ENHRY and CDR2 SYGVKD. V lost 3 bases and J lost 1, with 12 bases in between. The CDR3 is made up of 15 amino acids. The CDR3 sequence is CAISDYRGTNTEAFF. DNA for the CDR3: TGTGCCATCAGTGACTACCGGGGAACGAACACTGAAGCTTTCTTT.

CDR3 amino acids: CASSQSTRTSGYNEQFF. CDR3 sequence (DNA): TGTGCCAGCAGCCAATCAACTAGGACTAGCGGGTACAATGAGCAGTTCTTC. This chain joins TRBV11-3 and TRBJ2-1; TRBD2 agrees at 11 bases. This CDR3 has 17 amino acids. Germline-derived CDR1 and CDR2 are SGHNT and YENEEA. V trimming: 5 bases; J trimming: 4 bases; junction bases outside the gene matches: 10.

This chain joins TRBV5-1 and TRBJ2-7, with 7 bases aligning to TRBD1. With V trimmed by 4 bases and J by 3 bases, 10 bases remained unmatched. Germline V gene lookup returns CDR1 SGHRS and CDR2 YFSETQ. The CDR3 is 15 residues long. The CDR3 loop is CASSPDRAFLYEQYF. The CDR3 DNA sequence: TGCGCCAGCAGCCCTGACAGGGCGTTCCTCTACGAGCAGTACTTC.

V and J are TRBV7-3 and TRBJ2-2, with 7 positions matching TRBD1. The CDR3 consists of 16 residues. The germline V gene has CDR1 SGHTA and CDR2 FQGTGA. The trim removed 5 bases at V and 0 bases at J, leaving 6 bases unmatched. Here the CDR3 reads CASSIRQGPNTGELFF. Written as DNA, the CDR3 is TGTGCCAGCAGCATAAGACAGGGACCGAACACCGGGGAGCTGTTTTTT. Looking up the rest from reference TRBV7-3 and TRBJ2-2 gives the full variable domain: GAGVSQTPSNKVTEKGKYVELRCDPISGHTALYWYRQSLGQGPEFLIYFQGTGAADDSGLPNDRFFAVRPEGSVSTLKIQRTERGDSAVYLCASSIRQGPNTGELFFGEGSRLTVL.

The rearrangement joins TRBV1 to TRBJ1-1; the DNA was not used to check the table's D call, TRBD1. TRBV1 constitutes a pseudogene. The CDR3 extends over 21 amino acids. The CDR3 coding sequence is TGCACCAGCAGCCAAAATCACTGGGGACAGGGGGGTTCAAAAATGAACACTGAAGCTTTCTTT. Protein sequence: CTSSQNHWGQGGSKMNTEAFF.

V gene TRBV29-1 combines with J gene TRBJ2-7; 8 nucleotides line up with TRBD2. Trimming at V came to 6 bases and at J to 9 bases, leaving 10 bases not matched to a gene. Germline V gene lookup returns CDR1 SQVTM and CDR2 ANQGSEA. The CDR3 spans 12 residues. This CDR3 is CSVQREWGSQYF. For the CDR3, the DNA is TGCAGCGTGCAGCGGGAGTGGGGGTCGCAGTACTTC.

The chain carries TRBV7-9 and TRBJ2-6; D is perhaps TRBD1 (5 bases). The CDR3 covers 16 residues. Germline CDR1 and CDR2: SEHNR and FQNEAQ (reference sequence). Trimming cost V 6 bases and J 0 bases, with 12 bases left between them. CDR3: CASSIREYSGANVLTF. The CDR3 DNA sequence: TGTGCCAGCAGTATCAGGGAATACTCTGGGGCCAACGTCCTGACTTTC.